The clone carrying this T cell receptor (beta chain) was seen only a few times. Its antigen is not known. The data were obtained in a study of early T cells in non-severe SARS-CoV-2 infection. In the library, individual cDNA molecules carried attached unique molecular identifiers. TCRdb reprocessed the 5' RACE reads via MiXCR and lists one record per CDR3 protein. This sample has 85,000 to 95,000 distinct CDR3 sequences; roughly 15% occur once, and the top ten carry about 5%. Broader study findings: The VDJdb matching leaned toward anti-spike CD8 responses and overlooked private and CD4 specificities.

Sequencing used whole blood, obtained at baseline. The clonotype comes from an adult who was a healthcare worker with PCR-confirmed SARS-CoV-2 infection or an uninfected control (not recorded which).

CDR3 DNA sequence: TGTGCCAGCAGCTTGGGGGAGAGCGGGAATAATCCCGGGGAGCTGTTTTTT. It encodes CASSLGESGNNPGELFF. The chain joins TRBV5-4 to TRBJ2-2; 7 bases match TRBD2. From germline, CDR1 is SGHNT and CDR2 YYREEE (reference sequence). V was pared by 0 bases and J by 6 bases, with 11 bases of the junction left unmatched. There are 17 residues in the CDR3.